This TCR beta chain appears in the sequencing data of a study of graft-versus-host responses after intestinal transplantation. Study-level background: The recipients all started with anti-thymocyte globulin induction and then took tacrolimus and steroids for approximately 3 years.

This CDR3 comprises 15 residues. The V and J ends lost 2 bases and 2 bases respectively, with 13 bases between them. Germline V gives CDR1 MDHEN, CDR2 SYDVKM. Some clones are missing from TCRdb's copy, which holds only in-frame ones; the method was immunoSEQ multiplex PCR. The sample records roughly 110,000 clones, around 90% being singletons. Study findings and constraints: Detection of GvH clones occurred in recipient marrow, and some had their first appearance in ileum or blood.

Worth noting for this clone: Its cognate antigen is unknown.

Sequencing used unstimulated CD4+ T cells sorted from spleen or lymph node cells, obtained before transplant. The sequence came from a human donor who was the organ donor for an intestinal transplant. This chain uses TRBV28 with TRBJ2-7; no reliable D call. For the CDR3, the DNA is TGTGCCAGCAGTTTAATCGCCCGCCACCCCTACGAGCAGTACTTC. It is translated as CASSLIARHPYEQYF.